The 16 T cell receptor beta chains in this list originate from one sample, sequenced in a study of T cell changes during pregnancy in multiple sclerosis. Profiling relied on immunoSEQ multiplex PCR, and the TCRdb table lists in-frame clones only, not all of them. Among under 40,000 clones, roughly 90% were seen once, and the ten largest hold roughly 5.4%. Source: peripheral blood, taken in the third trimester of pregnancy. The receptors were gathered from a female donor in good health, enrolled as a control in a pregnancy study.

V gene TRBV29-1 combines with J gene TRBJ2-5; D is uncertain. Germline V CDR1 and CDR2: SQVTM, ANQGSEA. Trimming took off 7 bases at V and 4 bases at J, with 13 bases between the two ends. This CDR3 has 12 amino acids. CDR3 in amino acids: CSAASVTETQYF. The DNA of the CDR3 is TGCAGCGCCGCGTCGGTAACAGAGACCCAGTACTTC.

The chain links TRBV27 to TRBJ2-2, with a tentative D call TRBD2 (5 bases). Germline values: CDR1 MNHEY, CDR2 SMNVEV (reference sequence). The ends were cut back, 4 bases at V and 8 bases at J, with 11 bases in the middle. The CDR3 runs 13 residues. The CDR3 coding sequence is TGTGCCAGCAGTTACCCGGGGAGAGGGGAGCTGTTTTTT. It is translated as CASSYPGRGELFF.

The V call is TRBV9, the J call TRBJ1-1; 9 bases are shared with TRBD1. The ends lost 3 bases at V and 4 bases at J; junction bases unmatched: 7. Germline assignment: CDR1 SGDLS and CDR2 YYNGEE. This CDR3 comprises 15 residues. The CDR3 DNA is TGTGCCAGCAGCGCGTCGGGACAGGGACGCACTGAAGCTTTCTTT. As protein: CASSASGQGRTEAFF.

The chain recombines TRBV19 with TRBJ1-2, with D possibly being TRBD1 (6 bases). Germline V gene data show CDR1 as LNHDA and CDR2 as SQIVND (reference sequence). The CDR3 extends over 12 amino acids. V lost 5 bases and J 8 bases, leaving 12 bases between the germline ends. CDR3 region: CASSRGATGYTF. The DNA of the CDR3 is TGTGCCAGTAGTCGGGGGGCGACCGGCTACACCTTC.

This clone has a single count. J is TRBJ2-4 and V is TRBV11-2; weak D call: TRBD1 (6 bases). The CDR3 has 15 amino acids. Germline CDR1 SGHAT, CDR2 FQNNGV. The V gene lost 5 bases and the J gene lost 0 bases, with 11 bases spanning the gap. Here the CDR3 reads CASSPSRGAKNIQYF. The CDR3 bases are TGTGCCAGCAGCCCCTCCAGGGGAGCCAAAAACATTCAGTACTTC.

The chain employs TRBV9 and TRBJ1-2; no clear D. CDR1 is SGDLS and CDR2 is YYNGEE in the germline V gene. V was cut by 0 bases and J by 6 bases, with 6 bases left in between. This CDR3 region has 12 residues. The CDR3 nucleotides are TGTGCCAGCAGCGTAGGAGGAGATGGCTACACCTTC. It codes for CASSVGGDGYTF.

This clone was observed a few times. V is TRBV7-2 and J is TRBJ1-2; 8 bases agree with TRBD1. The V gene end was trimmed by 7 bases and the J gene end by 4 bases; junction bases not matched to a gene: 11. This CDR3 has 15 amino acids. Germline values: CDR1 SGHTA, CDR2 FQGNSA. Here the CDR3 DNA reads TGTGCCAGCACCCCTAGACAGGGGTGGGCCTATGGCTACACCTTC. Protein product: CASTPRQGWAYGYTF.

The CDR3 loop reads CASSGRDRDGPLHF. CDR3 DNA: TGTGCCAGCAGTGGTCGGGACAGGGACGGACCCCTCCACTTT. This chain connects TRBV9 to TRBJ1-6; TRBD1 aligns across 9 bases. The V gene's germline CDR1 is SGDLS and CDR2 YYNGEE. V lost 5 bases to trimming and J lost 12 bases; unmatched junction nucleotides: 9. The CDR3 loop spans 14 amino acids. Filled out from reference TRBV9 and TRBJ1-6, the complete variable domain reads DSGVTQTPKHLITATGQRVTLRCSPRSGDLSVYWYQQSLDQGLQFLIQYYNGEERAKGNILERFSAQQFPDLHSELNLSSLELGDSALYFCASSGRDRDGPLHFGNGTRLTVT.

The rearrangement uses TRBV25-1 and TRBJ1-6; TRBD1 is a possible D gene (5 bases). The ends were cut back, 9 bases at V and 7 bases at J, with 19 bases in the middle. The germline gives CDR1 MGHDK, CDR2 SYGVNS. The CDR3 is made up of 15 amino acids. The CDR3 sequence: CASSNSLGENSPLHF. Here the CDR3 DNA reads TGTGCCAGTTCAAATTCCCTAGGGGAAAATTCACCCCTCCACTTT.

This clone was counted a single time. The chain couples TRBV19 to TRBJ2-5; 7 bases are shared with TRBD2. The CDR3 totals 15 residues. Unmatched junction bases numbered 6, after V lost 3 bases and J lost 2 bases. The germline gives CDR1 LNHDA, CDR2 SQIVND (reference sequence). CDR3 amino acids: CASSIDGGRQETQYF. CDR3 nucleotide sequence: TGTGCCAGTAGTATCGACGGGGGGAGGCAAGAGACCCAGTACTTC.

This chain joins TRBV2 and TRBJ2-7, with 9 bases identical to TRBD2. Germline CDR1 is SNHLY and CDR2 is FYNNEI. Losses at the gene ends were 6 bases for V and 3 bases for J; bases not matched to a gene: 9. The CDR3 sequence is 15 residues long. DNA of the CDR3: TGTGCCAGCAGGAGACTAGCGGAGGTTTACTACGAGCAGTACTTC. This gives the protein CASRRLAEVYYEQYF.

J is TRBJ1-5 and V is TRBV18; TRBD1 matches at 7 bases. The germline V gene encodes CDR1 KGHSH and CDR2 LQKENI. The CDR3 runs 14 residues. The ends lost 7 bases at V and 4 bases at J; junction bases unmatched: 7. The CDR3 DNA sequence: TGTGCCAGCTGCGGACAGGTCCATAATCAGCCCCAGCATTTT. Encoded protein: CASCGQVHNQPQHF.

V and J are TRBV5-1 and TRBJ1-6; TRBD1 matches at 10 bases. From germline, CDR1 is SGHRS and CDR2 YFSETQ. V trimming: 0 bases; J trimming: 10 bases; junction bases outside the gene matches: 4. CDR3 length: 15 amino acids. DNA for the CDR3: TGCGCCAGCAGCTTGGGACAGGGGGCTAGATCACCCCTCCACTTT. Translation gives CASSLGQGARSPLHF.

The CDR3 sequence is CASSLENGQETQYF. In DNA form, the CDR3 reads TGTGCCAGCAGCTTAGAGAACGGGCAAGAGACCCAGTACTTC. The V call is TRBV7-3, the J call TRBJ2-5; D is uncertain. Germline CDR1 and CDR2: SGHTA and FQGTGA. The CDR3 contains 14 residues. V lost 2 bases, J lost 2 bases, and 9 bases lay in between.

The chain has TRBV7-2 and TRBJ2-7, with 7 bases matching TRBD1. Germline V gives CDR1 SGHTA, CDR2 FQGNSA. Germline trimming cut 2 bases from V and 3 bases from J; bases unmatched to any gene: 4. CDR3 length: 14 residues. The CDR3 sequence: CASSLRGLRYEQYF. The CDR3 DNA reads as TGTGCCAGCAGCTTAAGGGGGCTCCGCTACGAGCAGTACTTC.

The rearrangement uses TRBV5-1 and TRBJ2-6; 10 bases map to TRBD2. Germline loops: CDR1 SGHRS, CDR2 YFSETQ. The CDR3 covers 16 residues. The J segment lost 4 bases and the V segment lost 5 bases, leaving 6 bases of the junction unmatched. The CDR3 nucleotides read TGCGCCAGCAGGTCAGCGGGGGGGCTAGGGGCCAACGTCCTGACTTTC. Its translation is CASRSAGGLGANVLTF.